Listed here are 25 T cell receptor beta chains from one sample, sequenced in a study of blood T cell repertoires in COVID-19 (dated by TCRdb to the early 2020s). The receptor library was made with the immunoSEQ multiplex PCR assay. TCRdb mirrors the immuneACCESS table, restricted to in-frame sequences. Some clones are absent from its copies; in checked studies, under half trace to an unresolved V gene, and the reason for the others is unknown. Here the sample has over 120,000 clones; around four fifths occur a single time. The ten largest clones take up roughly 4.9% of the sample. Sequences were obtained from peripheral blood. The receptors were gathered from a human donor in a cohort sampled during active COVID-19.

V and J are TRBV5-1 and TRBJ2-4, with D unresolved. The CDR3 runs to 16 residues. Looked up from germline, CDR1 is SGHRS and CDR2 is YFSETQ. The germline V and J ends were trimmed by 0 bases and 0 bases, with 10 bases remaining between them. CDR3 DNA sequence: TGCGCCAGCAGCTTGGAGGCAGGTGTAGCCAAAAACATTCAGTACTTC. Protein sequence: CASSLEAGVAKNIQYF.

This clone was detected only once. The rearrangement links TRBV21-1 to TRBJ2-6; the table's TRBD1 call for D was not verified on the DNA. TRBV21-1 is a pseudogene. This CDR3 contains 17 residues. CDR3 sequence reads: CASSKGRKCSGANVLTF. The DNA of the CDR3 is TGTGCCAGCAGCAAAGGCAGGAAATGCTCTGGGGCCAACGTCCTGACTTTC.

The rearrangement joins TRBV2 to TRBJ1-4, with D possibly being TRBD1 (5 bases). Germline CDR1 and CDR2: SNHLY and FYNNEI. The CDR3 sequence is 15 residues long. Trimming removed 3 bases at V and 0 bases at J, with 8 bases between. This CDR3 reads CASSDGGATNEKLFF. In nucleotides, the CDR3 is TGTGCCAGCAGTGACGGGGGTGCAACTAATGAAAAACTGTTTTTT.

On this clone itself: Distinct nucleotide sequences in the sample also encode this CDR3. The rearrangement joins TRBV3-1 (or the pseudogene TRBV3-2) to TRBJ2-7, with D perhaps TRBD1 (6 bases). Germline V gene sequence: CDR1 LGHDT, CDR2 YNNKEL (reference sequence). The CDR3 is made up of 12 amino acids. V gave up 0 bases and J gave up 6 bases, with 6 bases separating them. The CDR3 DNA is TGTGCCAGCAGCCAAGACAGGGGCGAGCAGTACTTC. This translates into CASSQDRGEQYF.

The V call is TRBV11-2, the J call TRBJ2-1; weak D call: TRBD1 (6 bases). Germline lookup yields CDR1 SGHAT and CDR2 FQNNGV. The CDR3 covers 18 residues. Trimming removed 6 bases from V and 4 bases from J, with 25 bases in between. CDR3 nucleotide sequence: TGTGCCAGCAGTTCCCTAATCGCCGGGACACCCATATACAATGAGCAGTTCTTC. Residues: CASSSLIAGTPIYNEQFF. Full variable domain (missing parts from reference TRBV11-2 and TRBJ2-1): EAGVAQSPRYKIIEKRQSVAFWCNPISGHATLYWYQQILGQGPKLLIQFQNNGVVDDSQLPKDRFSAERLKGVDSTLKIQPAKLEDSAVYLCASSSLIAGTPIYNEQFFGPGTRLTVL.

The genes are TRBV7-2 and TRBJ2-5, with D uncertain. V lost 4 bases and J 5 bases, leaving 5 bases between the germline ends. This CDR3 is 11 amino acids long. Germline lookup yields CDR1 SGHTA and CDR2 FQGNSA. The CDR3 sequence: CASSSLETQYF. CDR3 bases: TGTGCCAGCAGCTCCCTTGAGACCCAGTACTTC.

This clone was found a few times. The chain employs TRBV3-1 (or the pseudogene TRBV3-2) and TRBJ1-2; D remains unclear. Per the germline V gene, CDR1 is LGHDT and CDR2 is YNNKEL (reference sequence). The CDR3 totals 12 residues. V was clipped by 5 bases and J by 4 bases, with 8 bases between them. The CDR3 DNA sequence: TGTGCCAGCAGCGGAAACAGCTATGGCTACACCTTC. It is translated as CASSGNSYGYTF.

This clone was seen only a few times. The chain employs TRBV28 and TRBJ2-1; possible D gene TRBD2, 7 bases. This CDR3 spans 15 amino acids. Germline CDR1 MDHEN, CDR2 SYDVKM. The V end was cut by 3 bases, the J end by 4 bases, with 13 bases between. The CDR3 nucleotides read TGTGCCAGCAGTTTGGGGGGGGGCCTTTACAATGAGCAGTTCTTC. Its translation is CASSLGGGLYNEQFF.

This rearrangement joins TRBV7-3 to TRBJ1-2, with 10 bases identical to TRBD1. Trimming took 5 bases from V and 4 from J; bases not matched to a gene: 4. Per the germline V gene, CDR1 is SGHTA and CDR2 is FQGTGA. This CDR3 is 14 amino acids long. CDR3 DNA: TGTGCCAGCAGCGCGGACAGGGGGAGCTATGGCTACACCTTC. Its translation: CASSADRGSYGYTF.

The table lists this clone with a count of one. The chain recombines TRBV5-8 with TRBJ1-1, with 8 positions matching TRBD1. There are 16 residues in the CDR3. V lost 4 bases to trimming and J lost 6 bases; unmatched junction nucleotides: 14. From germline, CDR1 is SGHTS and CDR2 YDEGEE. This CDR3 reads CASSRRQGKVGAEAFF. The CDR3 nucleotides are TGTGCCAGCAGCAGGAGACAGGGGAAGGTGGGGGCTGAAGCTTTCTTT.

The rearrangement links TRBV5-1 to TRBJ2-3, with D unresolved. CDR1 and CDR2 from the germline V gene are SGHRS and YFSETQ. V was cut by 0 bases and J by 0 bases, with 5 bases left in between. CDR3 size: 14 residues. CDR3 amino acids: CASSLGLSTDTQYF. The CDR3 DNA follows: TGCGCCAGCAGCTTGGGACTCAGCACAGATACGCAGTATTTT.

The gene calls are TRBV5-4 and TRBJ2-1; 10 positions match TRBD2. This CDR3 is built from 14 residues. J was trimmed by 9 bases and V by 5 bases; bases with no gene match: 8. The germline gives CDR1 SGHNT, CDR2 YYREEE (reference sequence). The CDR3 nucleotides are TGTGCCAGCAGTTCACTAGCGGGATACGTTGAGCAGTTCTTC. Encoded protein: CASSSLAGYVEQFF.

V usage is TRBV5-5 and J usage is TRBJ1-2; possibly TRBD1 for D (6 bases). The germline V gene encodes CDR1 SGHKS and CDR2 YYEKEE (reference sequence). Trimming stripped 4 bases from V and 0 bases from J, with 13 bases between. This CDR3 spans 15 amino acids. CDR3: CASSAQGDPNYGYTF. As DNA, the CDR3 is TGTGCCAGCAGCGCACAGGGAGACCCTAACTATGGCTACACCTTC.

The chain has TRBV5-4 and TRBJ2-5; weak D call: TRBD2 (5 bases). The CDR3 contains 14 residues. The germline V gene encodes CDR1 SGHNT and CDR2 YYREEE (reference sequence). V lost 0 bases and J 7 bases, leaving 13 bases between the germline ends. As DNA, the CDR3 is TGTGCCAGCAGCTTGGTAGAAGACGAGGGGACCCAGTACTTC. Translated: CASSLVEDEGTQYF.

The rearrangement links TRBV29-1 to TRBJ2-3; 11 bases fit TRBD2. CDR1 is SQVTM, CDR2 ANQGSEA, per germline. V trimming: 6 bases; J trimming: 2 bases; junction bases outside the gene matches: 7. The CDR3 has 15 amino acids. CDR3 sequence (DNA): TGCAGCGTGGCCGGGACTAGCGGTTTCACAGATACGCAGTATTTT. It encodes CSVAGTSGFTDTQYF.

J is TRBJ1-2 and V is TRBV28, with 8 bases identical to TRBD1. Germline trimming cut 5 bases from V and 2 bases from J; bases unmatched to any gene: 4. Germline-derived CDR1 and CDR2 are MDHEN and SYDVKM. The CDR3 sequence is 14 residues long. This CDR3 reads CASSVGQGNYGYTF. The DNA of the CDR3 is TGTGCCAGCAGTGTTGGACAGGGAAACTATGGCTACACCTTC.

The genes are TRBV4-2 and TRBJ2-2, with TRBD2 matching 14 bases. This CDR3 contains 16 residues. Germline V gene data show CDR1 as LGHNA and CDR2 as YNFKEQ. The J segment lost 7 bases and the V segment lost 6 bases, leaving 7 bases of the junction unmatched. The CDR3 nucleotides read TGTGCCAGCAGGACTAGCGGGAGGGCGTTGGGCGGGGAGCTGTTTTTT. It specifies CASRTSGRALGGELFF.

V usage is TRBV28 and J usage is TRBJ1-2; D possibly corresponds to TRBD1 (5 bases). Germline V lookup: CDR1 MDHEN, CDR2 SYDVKM. CDR3 length: 17 amino acids. The germline V and J ends were trimmed by 4 bases and 4 bases, with 22 bases remaining between them. CDR3 residues: CASSSTGTPRVGYGYTF. The CDR3, as DNA: TGTGCCAGCAGTTCCACCGGCACACCCAGGGTAGGCTATGGCTACACCTTC.

This clone has just a few counts. The rearrangement links TRBV15 to TRBJ1-2; tentatively, D is TRBD1 (6 bases). This CDR3 spans 17 amino acids. Trimming cost V 0 bases and J 4 bases, with 18 bases left between them. From germline, CDR1 is LNHNV and CDR2 YYDKDF (reference sequence). CDR3 bases: TGTGCCACCAGCAGAGATCGGGAACAGGGAGTTCGCTATGGCTACACCTTC. Its translation: CATSRDREQGVRYGYTF.

The genes are TRBV30 and TRBJ1-1; D remains ambiguous. Germline V gives CDR1 GTSNPN, CDR2 SVGIG (reference sequence). Trimming left V 5 bases short and J 1 base short, with 8 bases between. The CDR3 runs to 12 residues. CDR3 in amino acids: CAWVGGNTEAFF. The CDR3 DNA follows: TGTGCCTGGGTGGGAGGGAACACTGAAGCTTTCTTT.

V usage is TRBV11-1 and J usage is TRBJ2-5; 7 bases match TRBD1. V lost 5 bases and J lost 2; bases outside the gene matches: 5. CDR1 and CDR2 (germline): SGHAT, FQDESV (reference sequence). The CDR3 is 14 amino acids. The CDR3 loop reads CASSHRDRQETQYF. The CDR3 DNA reads as TGTGCCAGCAGCCACCGGGACAGACAAGAGACCCAGTACTTC.

This sequence joins TRBV11-1 and TRBJ2-5; possible D gene TRBD1, 6 bases. The CDR3 runs 15 residues. Trimming shortened V by 5 bases and J by 5 bases, and 18 bases separated the two germline ends. Germline V gene lookup returns CDR1 SGHAT and CDR2 FQDESV (reference sequence). The CDR3 reads CASSQQRGTGETQYF. The CDR3 DNA follows: TGTGCCAGCAGCCAGCAGAGGGGAACAGGGGAGACCCAGTACTTC.

The V and J genes are TRBV5-1 and TRBJ1-4; 7 nucleotides agree with TRBD1. Germline V lookup: CDR1 SGHRS, CDR2 YFSETQ. V was clipped by 0 bases and J by 7 bases; unmatched bases: 3. This CDR3 region has 14 residues. CDR3 residues: CASSLGQGGEKLFF. In DNA form, the CDR3 reads TGCGCCAGCAGCTTGGGACAGGGAGGTGAAAAACTGTTTTTT.

This sequence joins TRBV19 and TRBJ1-5; the D is unclear. The germline V gene has CDR1 LNHDA and CDR2 SQIVND (reference sequence). The V gene lost 2 bases and the J gene lost 0 bases, with 5 bases spanning the gap. The CDR3 spans 14 residues. The CDR3 sequence: CASSIQDSNQPQHF. The CDR3 coding sequence is TGTGCCAGTAGTATACAGGATAGCAATCAGCCCCAGCATTTT.

This sequence joins TRBV16 and TRBJ2-5, with 7 bases that match TRBD1. Unmatched junction bases numbered 6, after V lost 6 bases and J lost 2 bases. The CDR3 runs to 14 residues. Germline CDR1 KGHSY, CDR2 FQNENV. CDR3 loop: CASSCGTDQETQYF. As DNA, the CDR3 is TGTGCCAGCAGTTGTGGGACAGATCAAGAGACCCAGTACTTC.